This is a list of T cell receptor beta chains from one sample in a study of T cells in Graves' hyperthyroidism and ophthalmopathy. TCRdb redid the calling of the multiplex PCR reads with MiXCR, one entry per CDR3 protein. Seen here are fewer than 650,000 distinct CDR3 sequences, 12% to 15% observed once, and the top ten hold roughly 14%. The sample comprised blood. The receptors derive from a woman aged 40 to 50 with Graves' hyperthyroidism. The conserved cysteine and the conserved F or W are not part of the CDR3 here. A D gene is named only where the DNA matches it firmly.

CDR3: ASRAGTINTGELF
D: TRBD2
V: TRBV19

CDR3: AAGKQETQY
D: -
V: TRBV7-8

CDR3: ASSGRDRYSGANVLT
D: TRBD1
V: TRBV6-1

CDR3: ASSSGQGSSYEQY
D: TRBD1
V: TRBV13

CDR3: ASSESGTAVSYNEQF
D: -
V: TRBV10-1

CDR3: ASSATGKTDTQY
D: TRBD1
V: TRBV9

CDR3: AISTTGGNQPQH
D: TRBD1
V: TRBV10-3

CDR3: ASSSGEGTGELF
D: TRBD2
V: TRBV27

CDR3: ASSFILEPQETQY
D: -
V: TRBV12-3/TRBV12-4

CDR3: ASSWIGDSNQPQH
D: -
V: TRBV6-1

CDR3: ASSPTRAGQPQH
D: -
V: TRBV18

CDR3: ASSYSGLAGRLRDEQY
D: TRBD2
V: TRBV6-6

CDR3: ASSVTLNNSPLH
D: -
V: TRBV3-1

CDR3: ATSGFWNTGELF
D: -
V: TRBV24-1

CDR3: ASSLVEGSNEQF
D: -
V: TRBV7-9

CDR3: SARASGRHEQF
D: TRBD2
V: TRBV20-1

CDR3: ASGLDRAETGELF
D: -
V: TRBV12-5

CDR3: ASSIQQGNYGYT
D: TRBD1
V: TRBV28

CDR3: ASSEVMSLNQPQH
D: -
V: TRBV2

CDR3: SVTRALAGQGEQY
D: TRBD2
V: TRBV29-1

CDR3: ASSQDMAGANYGYT
D: -
V: TRBV4-2

CDR3: ASSVARGPWTDTQY
D: -
V: TRBV9

CDR3: SARSTGRQGWGEQF
D: -
V: TRBV20-1

CDR3: ATSDPLAGELDTQY
D: TRBD2
V: TRBV24-1

CDR3: ASSEYRGLLDEQF
D: TRBD1
V: TRBV28

CDR3: ASSPRGDNSPLH
D: -
V: TRBV18

CDR3: ASSLDSGYGYT
D: -
V: TRBV5-1

CDR3: ASSFGGLAADTQY
D: TRBD2
V: TRBV5-1

CDR3: SARDLAGGSSAGELF
D: TRBD2
V: TRBV20-1

CDR3: AWSPLRGRGNQPQH
D: -
V: TRBV30

CDR3: ASSVEGQGRGYT
D: TRBD1
V: TRBV9

CDR3: ASVTGQGSGQPQH
D: TRBD1
V: TRBV19

CDR3: ACKGFESYEQY
D: -
V: TRBV30

CDR3: SAREGGKNTDTQY
D: -
V: TRBV20-1

CDR3: ASSFSRTSSYEQY
D: TRBD2
V: TRBV5-5